Each of the 25 T cell receptor beta chains below was sequenced from the same sample in a study of blood T cell repertoires in COVID-19. The assay was immunoSEQ multiplex PCR, and TCRdb's table has in-frame clones only and misses some. The table has about 300,000 clones, 85% to 90% seen once. Source material: peripheral blood. These receptor sequences come from a woman aged 45-59 years with COVID-19, enrolled during active disease.

The J gene is TRBJ2-5, the V gene TRBV11-2; TRBD1 agrees at 8 bases. Germline V gene lookup returns CDR1 SGHAT and CDR2 FQNNGV. V shed 5 bases, J shed 7 bases, and the junction held 12 bases outside the gene matches. CDR3 length: 15 amino acids. In DNA form, the CDR3 reads TGTGCCAGCAGCCCCCGGCAGGGGGCCTGGGGGACCCAGTACTTC. This gives the protein CASSPRQGAWGTQYF.

The chain links TRBV5-1 to TRBJ2-1, with TRBD1 matching over 7 bases. Germline assignment: CDR1 SGHRS and CDR2 YFSETQ. Germline trimming cut 0 bases from V and 6 bases from J; bases unmatched to any gene: 9. The CDR3 consists of 16 residues. Here the CDR3 DNA reads TGCGCCAGCAGCTTGGTTGTGGGACAGACTGGCAATGAGCAGTTCTTC. It specifies CASSLVVGQTGNEQFF.

V usage is TRBV5-1 and J usage is TRBJ2-3; possible D gene TRBD2, 6 bases. V was clipped by 0 bases and J by 0 bases, with 17 bases between them. The CDR3 length is 18 residues. Germline V lookup: CDR1 SGHRS, CDR2 YFSETQ. The CDR3 DNA follows: TGCGCCAGCAGCTTGGGATATAGGCGGGACTTTAGCACAGATACGCAGTATTTT. It encodes CASSLGYRRDFSTDTQYF.

The genes are TRBV7-2 and TRBJ2-1, with a tentative D call TRBD2 (6 bases). Trimming stripped 2 bases from V and 5 bases from J, with 13 bases between. The CDR3 is 15 residues long. Germline CDR1 reads SGHTA; CDR2 reads FQGNSA. CDR3 loop: CASSLRPGGNNEQFF. In nucleotides, the CDR3 is TGTGCCAGCAGCTTACGACCCGGGGGAAACAATGAGCAGTTCTTC.

The chain employs TRBV30 and TRBJ2-7, with a tentative D call TRBD2 (8 bases). The CDR3 has 16 residues. With 3 bases removed from V and 2 bases from J, the gap between germline ends came to 20 bases. The germline V gene encodes CDR1 GTSNPN and CDR2 SVGIG (reference sequence). Here the CDR3 DNA reads TGTGCCTGGAGGCGTTCGGGAGGGGGCGTTGCCTACGAGCAGTACTTC. This encodes CAWRRSGGGVAYEQYF.

This chain connects TRBV1 to TRBJ2-5; TRBD2, the table's D call, lacks a check against the DNA. TRBV1 is annotated as a pseudogene. The CDR3 spans 15 residues. Here the CDR3 DNA reads TGCACCAGCAGCGGGAGCGGGATGTACCAAGAGACCCAGTACTTC. It codes for CTSSGSGMYQETQYF.

The CDR3 reads CASSPDRGRFNEQFF. The CDR3, as DNA: TGTGCCAGCAGCCCCGACAGGGGGCGTTTCAATGAGCAGTTCTTC. The gene calls are TRBV13 and TRBJ2-1; 10 bases align to TRBD1. Germline lookup yields CDR1 PRHDT and CDR2 FYEKMQ (reference sequence). The junction had 7 bases not matched to a gene; V was cut back by 5 bases and J by 6 bases. The length of the CDR3 is 15 residues. Complete variable domain (other parts from reference TRBV13 and TRBJ2-1): AAGVIQSPRHLIKEKRETATLKCYPIPRHDTVYWYQQGPGQDPQFLISFYEKMQSDKGSIPDRFSAQQFSDYHSELNMSSLELGDSALYFCASSPDRGRFNEQFFGPGTRLTVL.

V and J are TRBV6-2 or TRBV6-3 and TRBJ2-1; 12 positions agree with TRBD2. Trimming at V came to 2 bases and at J to 7 bases, leaving 3 bases not matched to a gene. The CDR3 is 15 residues long. Germline V gene sequence: CDR1 MNHEY, CDR2 SVGEGT. The CDR3 reads CASSYPLAGGNEQFF. CDR3 coding DNA: TGTGCCAGCAGTTACCCTCTAGCGGGAGGGAATGAGCAGTTCTTC.

The chain is built from TRBV19 and TRBJ2-2; a weak D match, TRBD2 (6 bases). In germline, CDR1 is LNHDA, CDR2 SQIVND (reference sequence). The CDR3 extends over 14 amino acids. Trimming cost V 7 bases and J 4 bases, with 13 bases left between them. The CDR3 region is CASIRFGGTGELFF. In nucleotides, the CDR3 is TGTGCCAGTATCCGGTTCGGGGGCACCGGGGAGCTGTTTTTT.

The chain employs TRBV29-1 and TRBJ2-5; D unclear. Trimming took off 7 bases at V and 0 bases at J, with 18 bases between the two ends. The CDR3 totals 15 residues. Looked up from germline, CDR1 is SQVTM and CDR2 is ANQGSEA. The CDR3 coding sequence is TGCAGCGCCGACTGGCGGAAGGAGTACCAAGAGACCCAGTACTTC. This sequence encodes CSADWRKEYQETQYF.

The chain recombines TRBV6-6 with TRBJ1-1; a weak D match, TRBD1 (5 bases). This CDR3 has 10 amino acids. V was trimmed by 11 bases and J by 9 bases, leaving 13 bases between them. Germline V gene data show CDR1 as MNHNY and CDR2 as SVGAGI (reference sequence). The CDR3 here is CAGGEGKAFF. As DNA, the CDR3 is TGTGCCGGGGGGGAGGGCAAAGCTTTCTTT.

This chain uses TRBV4-3 with TRBJ2-4, with 9 bases identical to TRBD2. V lost 4 bases to trimming and J lost 1 base; unmatched junction nucleotides: 14. CDR3 size: 19 residues. Germline CDR1 reads LGHNA; CDR2 reads YSLEER. CDR3 nucleotides: TGCGCCAGCAGCCCAAGGGACCCTATAGCGGGAGACGCCAAAAACATTCAGTACTTC. Translating gives CASSPRDPIAGDAKNIQYF.

V gene TRBV6-5 combines with J gene TRBJ2-1; 8 nucleotides align to TRBD1. After removal of 5 bases from V and 12 bases from J, the junction contained 12 bases not matched to a gene. This CDR3 is built from 14 residues. In germline, CDR1 is MNHEY, CDR2 SVGAGI. The CDR3 nucleotides read TGTGCCAGCAGTCGCACACGACAGGGGCCCGGGCAGTTCTTC. Its protein is CASSRTRQGPGQFF.

The V call is TRBV7-9, the J call TRBJ2-2; 15 bases are shared with TRBD2. The CDR3 length is 19 residues. Per germline, CDR1 SEHNR and CDR2 FQNEAQ (reference sequence). V lost 2 bases, J lost 5 bases, and 9 bases stayed unmatched. The CDR3 reads CASSLTGTSGRRTTGELFF. CDR3 coding DNA: TGTGCCAGCAGCTTAACCGGGACTAGCGGGAGGCGGACTACCGGGGAGCTGTTTTTT.

The chain couples TRBV18 to TRBJ2-3; D unresolved. This CDR3 region has 14 residues. V lost 4 bases to trimming and J lost 2 bases, with 10 bases between them. Germline values: CDR1 KGHSH, CDR2 LQKENI. The DNA for the CDR3 is TGTGCCAGCTCACGACAAGAGCCCACAGATACGCAGTATTTT. It encodes CASSRQEPTDTQYF.

This chain uses TRBV24-1 with TRBJ2-1, with 7 bases that match TRBD2. The germline gives CDR1 KGHDR, CDR2 SFDVKD. The CDR3 totals 17 residues. V was clipped by 4 bases and J by 0 bases; unmatched bases: 8. This CDR3 is CATSDSSGGYSYNEQFF. In DNA form, the CDR3 reads TGTGCCACCAGTGACTCCTCCGGGGGGTACTCCTACAATGAGCAGTTCTTC.

The V gene is TRBV30, the J gene TRBJ2-7; 8 bases match TRBD2. From germline, CDR1 is GTSNPN and CDR2 SVGIG (reference sequence). J gave up 4 bases and V 0 bases, and 11 bases lay outside the gene matches. CDR3 length: 16 residues. CDR3 DNA: TGTGCCTGGAGTGTACGGGGCCTAGCGGGTTTGTACGAGCAGTACTTC. Its protein product is CAWSVRGLAGLYEQYF.

This clone was seen once. The V gene is TRBV5-1, the J gene TRBJ1-3; D perhaps matches TRBD1 (5 bases). Trimming removed 4 bases at V and 0 bases at J, with 17 bases between. Germline V lookup: CDR1 SGHRS, CDR2 YFSETQ. CDR3 length: 17 amino acids. The CDR3 protein is CASSLGPPGNSGNTIYF. DNA of the CDR3: TGCGCCAGCAGCCTGGGGCCACCGGGAAACTCTGGAAACACCATATATTTT.

The chain employs TRBV5-1 and TRBJ2-1; TRBD2 aligns across 10 bases. The CDR3 loop spans 16 amino acids. Per the germline V gene, CDR1 is SGHRS and CDR2 is YFSETQ. V trimming: 3 bases; J trimming: 3 bases; junction bases outside the gene matches: 6. The CDR3 is CASSYTTSGNYNEQFF. CDR3 bases: TGCGCCAGCAGCTATACTACTAGCGGGAACTACAATGAGCAGTTCTTC.

This clone came up a few times. The V gene is TRBV6-4, the J gene TRBJ2-1; maybe TRBD1 (6 bases). Trimming took off 4 bases at V and 6 bases at J, with 19 bases between the two ends. CDR3 length: 16 amino acids. Germline V lookup: CDR1 MRHNA, CDR2 SNTAGT. DNA of the CDR3: TGTGCCAGCAGTGGTTCTGCGGCAGGGGAACTCAATGAGCAGTTCTTC. As protein: CASSGSAAGELNEQFF.

This clone was seen more than once but under ten times. This CDR3 is CASSETGAGGYTF. The CDR3 DNA follows: TGTGCCAGCAGCGAGACAGGGGCGGGAGGCTACACCTTC. The chain recombines TRBV5-6 with TRBJ1-2; 8 nucleotides align to TRBD1. There are 13 residues in the CDR3. J lost 8 bases, V lost 4 bases, and 7 bases had no gene match. CDR1 is SGHDT and CDR2 is YYEEEE in the germline V gene.

This clone has a count of ten or more. V is TRBV12-5 and J is TRBJ2-4; 10 bases line up with TRBD1. This CDR3 contains 16 residues. Per germline, CDR1 LGHNT and CDR2 FRNRAP. The ends lost 6 bases at V and 7 bases at J; junction bases unmatched: 12. This CDR3 reads CASGNRDRGFGNIQYF. The CDR3, as DNA: TGTGCTAGTGGGAACCGGGACAGGGGTTTCGGCAACATTCAGTACTTC.

The chain couples TRBV11-3 to TRBJ2-7; 10 positions agree with TRBD1. Trimming at V came to 0 bases and at J to 3 bases, leaving 8 bases not matched to a gene. CDR3 size: 17 residues. Germline CDR1 reads SGHNT; CDR2 reads YENEEA. CDR3 sequence reads: CASSLERPDRGYYEQYF. DNA for the CDR3: TGTGCCAGCAGCTTAGAGAGACCGGACAGGGGGTACTACGAGCAGTACTTC. The variable domain in full, with the rest retrieved from reference TRBV11-3 and TRBJ2-7, is EAGVVQSPRYKIIEKKQPVAFWCNPISGHNTLYWYLQNLGQGPELLIRYENEEAVDDSQLPKDRFSAERLKGVDSTLKIQPAELGDSAVYLCASSLERPDRGYYEQYFGPGTRLTVT.

This chain uses TRBV5-4 with TRBJ2-1, with D unresolved. The length of the CDR3 is 16 residues. V was pared by 0 bases and J by 0 bases, with 10 bases between. CDR1 is SGHNT and CDR2 is YYREEE in the germline V gene (reference sequence). CDR3 region: CASSLVGGSSYNEQFF. DNA for the CDR3: TGTGCCAGCAGCTTGGTAGGCGGTAGCTCCTACAATGAGCAGTTCTTC.

The chain uses TRBV10-3 and TRBJ2-1; D not resolved. The germline gives CDR1 ENHRY, CDR2 SYGVKD. The CDR3 is 15 residues long. V was cut by 8 bases and J by 7 bases, with 21 bases left in between. The DNA for the CDR3 is TGTGCCATCTCAGTAAGTGGGTCTGGCGGAAATGAGCAGTTCTTC. It specifies CAISVSGSGGNEQFF.